Shown below are 5 T cell receptor beta chains from a single sample sequenced in a study of T cells in Graves' hyperthyroidism and ophthalmopathy. TCR beta CDR3 regions were amplified from RNA transcripts. First-round RT-PCR targeting the TCR CDR3 was performed with the HTBI primer set. TCRdb used MiXCR to reprocess the multiplex PCR reads, holding one entry per CDR3 protein. The data contain a few hundred thousand distinct CDR3 sequences, about 15% of them singletons. Sequenced material: blood. Receptors originate from a woman aged 25-40 years with Graves' ophthalmopathy.

For this clonotype: One end of the junction is discordant with germline, which a read error may explain. The chain recombines TRBV19 with TRBJ1-5, with 9 bases fitting TRBD1. The CDR3 has 13 amino acids. CDR1 and CDR2 from the germline V gene are LNHDA and SQIVND (reference sequence). CDR3 DNA sequence: TGTGCCAGTAGACGGGACAGGGATCAGCTCCAGCATTTT. As protein: CASRRDRDQLQHF.

This clonotype was seen many times. The CDR3, as DNA: TGTGCCACCAGCAGAAAGGCTGGCTTTGAGCAGTTCTTC. This codes for CATSRKAGFEQFF. This chain joins TRBV15 and TRBJ2-1; D is unclear. V was shortened by 2 bases and J by 9 bases, with 11 bases between the two germline ends. The length of the CDR3 is 13 residues. Germline-derived CDR1 and CDR2 are LNHNV and YYDKDF (reference sequence). Filled out from reference TRBV15 and TRBJ2-1, the complete variable domain reads DAMVIQNPRYQVTQFGKPVTLSCSQTLNHNVMYWYQQKSSQAPKLLFHYYDKDFNNEADTPDNFQSRRPNTSFCFLDIRSPGLGDTAMYLCATSRKAGFEQFFGPGTRLTVL.

This clonotype was counted many times. V gene TRBV12-3 or TRBV12-4 combines with J gene TRBJ2-3; TRBD1 matches 7 bases. CDR3 length: 14 residues. Trimming at V came to 6 bases and at J to 0 bases, leaving 3 bases not matched to a gene. The CDR3 DNA reads TGTGCCAGCAGCGGGACAGTTAGCACAGATACGCAGTATTTT. It specifies CASSGTVSTDTQYF.

In this sample, this clonotype turned up many times. In DNA form, the CDR3 reads TGTGCCAGCAGTTCCCTGACAGCGGGGTTAGATGAGCAGTTCTTC. As protein: CASSSLTAGLDEQFF. V usage is TRBV6-5 and J usage is TRBJ2-1; 7 bases are a match to TRBD2. Looked up from germline, CDR1 is MNHEY and CDR2 is SVGAGI. V dropped 4 bases and J dropped 8; count of bases not matched to a gene: 11. The CDR3 runs to 15 residues.

In its sample, this clonotype was seen many times. The chain employs TRBV12-3 or TRBV12-4 and TRBJ2-7, with 7 bases lining up with TRBD2. With V trimmed by 9 bases and J by 7 bases, 9 bases remained unmatched. CDR3 length: 12 residues. CDR3 residues: CARQTSSGEQYF. The CDR3 DNA reads TGTGCCAGACAGACTAGCTCGGGGGAGCAGTACTTC.